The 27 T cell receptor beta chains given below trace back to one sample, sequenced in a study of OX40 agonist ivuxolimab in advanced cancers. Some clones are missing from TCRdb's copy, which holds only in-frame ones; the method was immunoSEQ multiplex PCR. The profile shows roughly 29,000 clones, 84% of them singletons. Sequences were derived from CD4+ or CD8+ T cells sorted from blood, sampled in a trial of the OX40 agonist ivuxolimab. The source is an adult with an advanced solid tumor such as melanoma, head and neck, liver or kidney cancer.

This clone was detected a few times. The DNA of the CDR3 is TGTGCCAGCAGCTTGGTAGTAGGAGGGGAGGCAGGCGACACAGATACGCAGTATTTT. This codes for CASSLVVGGEAGDTDTQYF. V is TRBV5-6 and J is TRBJ2-3; D might be TRBD2 (6 bases). This CDR3 contains 19 residues. Germline V gene data show CDR1 as SGHDT and CDR2 as YYEEEE. Trimming stripped 0 bases from V and 2 bases from J, with 22 bases between.

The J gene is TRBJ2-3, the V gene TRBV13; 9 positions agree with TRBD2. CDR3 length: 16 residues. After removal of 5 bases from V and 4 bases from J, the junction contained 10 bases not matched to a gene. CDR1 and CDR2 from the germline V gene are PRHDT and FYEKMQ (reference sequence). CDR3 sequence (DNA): TGTGCCAGCAGCGGTCGGCGGGAGGGCCCGGCAGATACGCAGTATTTT. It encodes CASSGRREGPADTQYF. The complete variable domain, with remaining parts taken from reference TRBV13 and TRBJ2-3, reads AAGVIQSPRHLIKEKRETATLKCYPIPRHDTVYWYQQGPGQDPQFLISFYEKMQSDKGSIPDRFSAQQFSDYHSELNMSSLELGDSALYFCASSGRREGPADTQYFGPGTRLTVL.

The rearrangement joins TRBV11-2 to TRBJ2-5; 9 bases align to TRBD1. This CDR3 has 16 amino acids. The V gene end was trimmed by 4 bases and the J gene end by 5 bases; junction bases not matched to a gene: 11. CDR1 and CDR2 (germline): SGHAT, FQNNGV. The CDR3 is CASSSTPGQGFETQYF. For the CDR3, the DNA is TGTGCCAGCAGCTCTACGCCGGGACAGGGCTTCGAGACCCAGTACTTC.

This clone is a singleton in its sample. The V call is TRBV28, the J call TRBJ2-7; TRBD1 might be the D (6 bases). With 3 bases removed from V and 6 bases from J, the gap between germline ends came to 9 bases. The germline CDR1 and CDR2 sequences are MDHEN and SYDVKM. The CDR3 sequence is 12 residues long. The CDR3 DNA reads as TGTGCCAGCAGTTTCGGGACACGCGAGCAGTACTTC. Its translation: CASSFGTREQYF.

The CDR3 DNA sequence: TGCGCCAGCAGTGGCCCCCAGGGAGGCGACGAGCAGTACTTC. Translation: CASSGPQGGDEQYF. The V gene is TRBV10-2, the J gene TRBJ2-7; maybe TRBD2 (6 bases). The CDR3 covers 14 residues. The germline CDR1 and CDR2 sequences are WSHSY and SAAADI. Trimming shortened V by 4 bases and J by 5 bases, and 15 bases separated the two germline ends.

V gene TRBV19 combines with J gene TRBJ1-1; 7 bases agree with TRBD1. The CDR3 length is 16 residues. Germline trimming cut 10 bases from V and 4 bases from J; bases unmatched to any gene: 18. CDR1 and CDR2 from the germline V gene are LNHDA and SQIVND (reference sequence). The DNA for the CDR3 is TGTGCCACGCTCGGGACAGTCCATAGCTGGGGCACTGAAGCTTTCTTT. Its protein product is CATLGTVHSWGTEAFF.

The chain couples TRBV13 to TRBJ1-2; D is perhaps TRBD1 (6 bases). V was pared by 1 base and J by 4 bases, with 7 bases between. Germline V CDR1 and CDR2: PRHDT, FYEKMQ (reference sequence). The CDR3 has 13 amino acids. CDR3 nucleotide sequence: TGTGCCAGCAGCTTAGAGGGGGGCTATGGCTACACCTTC. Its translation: CASSLEGGYGYTF.

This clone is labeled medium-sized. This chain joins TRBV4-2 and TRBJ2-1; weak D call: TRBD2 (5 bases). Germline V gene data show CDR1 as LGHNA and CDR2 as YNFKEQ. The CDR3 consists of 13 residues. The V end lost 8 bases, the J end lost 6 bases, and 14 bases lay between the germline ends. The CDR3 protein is CASGIARVNEQFF. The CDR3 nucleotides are TGTGCCAGCGGAATAGCGCGAGTCAATGAGCAGTTCTTC.

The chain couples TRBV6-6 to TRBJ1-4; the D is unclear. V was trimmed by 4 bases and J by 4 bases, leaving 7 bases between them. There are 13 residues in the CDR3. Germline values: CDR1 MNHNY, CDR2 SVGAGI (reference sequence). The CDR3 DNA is TGTGCCAGCAGTTGGGGAGGTAATGAAAAACTGTTTTTT. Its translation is CASSWGGNEKLFF.

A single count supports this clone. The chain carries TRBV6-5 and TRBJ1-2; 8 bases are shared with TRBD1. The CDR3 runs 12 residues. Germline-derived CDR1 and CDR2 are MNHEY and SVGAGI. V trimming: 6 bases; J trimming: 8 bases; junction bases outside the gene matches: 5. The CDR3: CASSLDRGGYTF. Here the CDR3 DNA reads TGTGCCAGCAGCTTAGACAGGGGCGGCTACACCTTC.

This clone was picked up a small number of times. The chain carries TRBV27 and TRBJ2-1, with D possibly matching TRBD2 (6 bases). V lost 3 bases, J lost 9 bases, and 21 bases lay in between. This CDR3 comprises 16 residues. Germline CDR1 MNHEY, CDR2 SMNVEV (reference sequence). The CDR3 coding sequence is TGTGCCAGCAGTTTTGGGGAACTAGCCCTACGGGGTGAGCAGTTCTTC. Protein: CASSFGELALRGEQFF.

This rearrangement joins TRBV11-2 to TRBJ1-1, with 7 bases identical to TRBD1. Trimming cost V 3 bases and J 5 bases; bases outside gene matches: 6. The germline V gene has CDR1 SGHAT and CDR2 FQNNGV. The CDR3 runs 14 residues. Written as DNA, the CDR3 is TGTGCCAGCAGCTTCTACGACAGGGTAACTGAAGCTTTCTTT. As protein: CASSFYDRVTEAFF.

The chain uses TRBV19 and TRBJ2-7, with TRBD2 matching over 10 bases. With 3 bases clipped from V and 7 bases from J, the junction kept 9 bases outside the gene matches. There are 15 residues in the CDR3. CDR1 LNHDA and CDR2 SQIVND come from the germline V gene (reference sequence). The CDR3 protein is CASSITAGGPQEQYF. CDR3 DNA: TGTGCCAGTAGTATCACAGCGGGAGGGCCACAAGAGCAGTACTTC.

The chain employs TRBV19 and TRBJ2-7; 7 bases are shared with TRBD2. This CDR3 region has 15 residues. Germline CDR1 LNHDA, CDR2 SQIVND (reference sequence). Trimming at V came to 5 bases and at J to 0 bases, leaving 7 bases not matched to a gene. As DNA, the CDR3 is TGTGCCAGTAGTTTGTCGGGCGGGGGCTCCTACGAGCAGTACTTC. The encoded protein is CASSLSGGGSYEQYF.

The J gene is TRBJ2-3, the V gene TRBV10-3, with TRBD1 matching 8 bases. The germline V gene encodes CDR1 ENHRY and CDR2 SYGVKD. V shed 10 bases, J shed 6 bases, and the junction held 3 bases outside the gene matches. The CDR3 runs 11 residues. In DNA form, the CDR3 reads TGTGCCACCCAGGGGGCGGATACGCAGTATTTT. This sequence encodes CATQGADTQYF.

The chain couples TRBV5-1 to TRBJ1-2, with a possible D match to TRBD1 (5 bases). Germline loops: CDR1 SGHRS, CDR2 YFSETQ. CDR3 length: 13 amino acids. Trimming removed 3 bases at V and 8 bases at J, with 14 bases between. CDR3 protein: CASSSYIGEGYTF. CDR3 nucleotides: TGCGCCAGCAGCTCCTACATAGGGGAGGGCTACACCTTC.

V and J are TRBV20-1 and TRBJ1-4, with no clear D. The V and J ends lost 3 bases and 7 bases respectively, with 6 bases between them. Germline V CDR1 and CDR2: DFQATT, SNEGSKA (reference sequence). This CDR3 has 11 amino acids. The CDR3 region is CSASSTEKLFF. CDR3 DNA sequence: TGCAGTGCTAGCTCGACTGAAAAACTGTTTTTT.

CDR3 region: CASSSGTGTDTQYF. In DNA form, the CDR3 reads TGTGCCAGCAGCTCCGGGACAGGCACAGATACGCAGTATTTT. This chain links TRBV13 with TRBJ2-3, with 7 bases aligning to TRBD1. V lost 4 bases and J lost 1; bases outside the gene matches: 2. The CDR3 extends over 14 amino acids. Germline V lookup: CDR1 PRHDT, CDR2 FYEKMQ (reference sequence). Full variable domain (remainder filled in from reference TRBV13 and TRBJ2-3): AAGVIQSPRHLIKEKRETATLKCYPIPRHDTVYWYQQGPGQDPQFLISFYEKMQSDKGSIPDRFSAQQFSDYHSELNMSSLELGDSALYFCASSSGTGTDTQYFGPGTRLTVL.

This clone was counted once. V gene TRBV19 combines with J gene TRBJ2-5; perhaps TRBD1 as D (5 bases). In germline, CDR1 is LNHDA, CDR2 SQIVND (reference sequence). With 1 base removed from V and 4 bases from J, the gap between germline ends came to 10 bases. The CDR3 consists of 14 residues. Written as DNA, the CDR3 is TGTGCCAGTAGTATAGGGGGCAGAATAGAGACCCAGTACTTC. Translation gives CASSIGGRIETQYF.

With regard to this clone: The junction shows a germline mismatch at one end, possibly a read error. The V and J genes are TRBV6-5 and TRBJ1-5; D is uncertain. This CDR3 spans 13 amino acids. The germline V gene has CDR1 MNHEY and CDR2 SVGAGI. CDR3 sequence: CASSYLRRQPQHF. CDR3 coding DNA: TGTGCCAGCAGCTACTTACGTCGTCAGCCCCAGCATTTT.

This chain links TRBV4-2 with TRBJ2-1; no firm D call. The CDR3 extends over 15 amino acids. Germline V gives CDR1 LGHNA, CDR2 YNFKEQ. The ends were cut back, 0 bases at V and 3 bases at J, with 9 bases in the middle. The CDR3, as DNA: TGTGCCAGCAGCCAAGAGGGTCCGTACTACAATGAGCAGTTCTTC. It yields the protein CASSQEGPYYNEQFF.

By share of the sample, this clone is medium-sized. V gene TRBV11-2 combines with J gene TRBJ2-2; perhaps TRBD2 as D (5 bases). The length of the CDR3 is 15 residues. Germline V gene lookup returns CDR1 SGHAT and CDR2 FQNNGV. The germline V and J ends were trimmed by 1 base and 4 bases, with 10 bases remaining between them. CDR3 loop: CASSLVTSPTGELFF. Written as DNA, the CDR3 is TGTGCCAGCAGCTTAGTCACTAGTCCCACCGGGGAGCTGTTTTTT.

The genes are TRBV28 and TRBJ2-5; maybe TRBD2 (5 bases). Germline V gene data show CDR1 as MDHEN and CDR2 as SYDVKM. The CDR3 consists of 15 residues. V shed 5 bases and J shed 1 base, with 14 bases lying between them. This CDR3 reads CASSPTRTLQETQYF. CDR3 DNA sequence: TGTGCCAGCAGTCCAACTAGGACGCTCCAAGAGACCCAGTACTTC. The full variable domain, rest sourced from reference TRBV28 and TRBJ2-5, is DVKVTQSSRYLVKRTGEKVFLECVQDMDHENMFWYRQDPGLGLRLIYFSYDVKMKEKGDIPEGYSVSREKKERFSLILESASTNQTSMYLCASSPTRTLQETQYFGPGTRLLVL.

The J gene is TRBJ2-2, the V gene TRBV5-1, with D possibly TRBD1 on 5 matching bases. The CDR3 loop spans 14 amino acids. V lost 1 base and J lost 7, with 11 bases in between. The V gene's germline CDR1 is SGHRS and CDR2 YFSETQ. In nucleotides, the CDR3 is TGCGCCAGCAGCTTGCCTCAGGGTATCGGGGAGCTGTTTTTT. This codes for CASSLPQGIGELFF.

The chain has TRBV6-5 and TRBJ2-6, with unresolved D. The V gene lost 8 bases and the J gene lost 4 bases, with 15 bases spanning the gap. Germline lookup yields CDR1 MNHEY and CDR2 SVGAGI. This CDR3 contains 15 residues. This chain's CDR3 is CASSTGFSGANVLTF. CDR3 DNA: TGTGCCAGCTCTACGGGCTTTTCGGGGGCCAACGTCCTGACTTTC.

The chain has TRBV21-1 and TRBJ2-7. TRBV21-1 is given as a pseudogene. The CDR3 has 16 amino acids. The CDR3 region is CASSSLHGCEVREQYF. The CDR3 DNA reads TGTGCCAGCAGCAGTTTGCACGGATGCGAAGTCCGCGAGCAGTACTTC.

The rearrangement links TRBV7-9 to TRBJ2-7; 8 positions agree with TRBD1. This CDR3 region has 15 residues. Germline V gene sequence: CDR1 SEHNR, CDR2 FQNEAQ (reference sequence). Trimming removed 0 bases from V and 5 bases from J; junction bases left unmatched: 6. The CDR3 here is CASSLAGQESHEQYF. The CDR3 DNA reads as TGTGCCAGCAGCTTAGCGGGACAGGAATCCCACGAGCAGTACTTC.